Each of the 2 T cell receptor beta chains below was sequenced from the same sample in a study of shared clonotypes between healthy human individuals. Only CD45RO-negative cells positively selected for CCR7 counted as naive CD8 cells, so terminally differentiated effector memory CD45RA+ cells were excluded. Repertoires were generated with immunoSEQ multiplex PCR, while TCRdb's copy carries only in-frame clones and drops some. The sample has hundreds of thousands of clones, more than 85% seen once; the top ten hold nearly 25%. Sequenced input: naive CD8+ T cells sorted from blood. These receptor sequences come from a man younger than 40 in good health.

This clone was observed once. CDR3 sequence: CASSSGTGGRFGYTF. The CDR3 DNA follows: TGTGCCAGCAGCTCAGGGACAGGAGGGAGGTTTGGCTACACCTTC. V usage is TRBV5-4 and J usage is TRBJ1-2, with 8 bases that match TRBD1. This CDR3 is 15 amino acids long. Germline V CDR1 and CDR2: SGHNT, YYREEE (reference sequence). The V segment lost 3 bases and the J segment 7 bases; nucleotides outside the gene matches: 11. Full variable domain (remainder filled in from reference TRBV5-4 and TRBJ1-2): ETGVTQSPTHLIKTRGQQVTLRCSSQSGHNTVSWYQQALGQGPQFIFQYYREEENGRGNFPPRFSGLQFPNYSSELNVNALELDDSALYLCASSSGTGGRFGYTFGSGTRLTVV.

The chain is built from TRBV7-9 and TRBJ2-1; TRBD2 agrees at 12 bases. The CDR3 contains 19 residues. CDR1 is SEHNR, CDR2 FQNEAQ, per germline (reference sequence). V was pared by 1 base and J by 3 bases, with 10 bases of the junction left unmatched. CDR3 in amino acids: CASSLGRLAGAWDYNEQFF. The CDR3 nucleotides read TGTGCCAGCAGCTTAGGTCGACTAGCGGGAGCCTGGGACTACAATGAGCAGTTCTTC.